This T cell receptor beta chain was observed in a study of vaccination effects on CD4 cells after COVID-19. The overall study: Antigen-specific CD4+ T cells were first expanded with viral peptide pools by the ViraFEST assay and only then sequenced. Both early and late time points after vaccination provided samples from three convalescent patients. Cultures of about 2 million PBMC per well contained about 10 IU/ml IL-2 plus 10 ug/ml peptides. Findings and caveats of the study: Early timepoints after infection were absent, and convalescent patients were few in the study.

Sequencing used immunoSEQ multiplex PCR; TCRdb keeps in-frame clones, though not all of them. Of about 50,000 clones listed, about four fifths are singletons. Following an approximately 11-day culture, CD4+ T cells were purified. Documented for the person is a PCR-confirmed SARS-CoV-2 infection occurring between March and December 2020. Participants completed two doses of the BNT162b2 or mRNA-1273 vaccine. The CDR3 loop spans 14 amino acids. Germline CDR1 reads LGHDT; CDR2 reads YNNKEL (reference sequence). V shed 1 base and J shed 7 bases, with 11 bases lying between them. Remarks on this clone: Its specificity is not known.

Sequencing used CD4+ T cells from PBMCs cultured without peptide, obtained after COVID-19 vaccination. The receptor's source is a human donor who had a prior SARS-CoV-2 infection. The gene calls are TRBV3-1 (or the pseudogene TRBV3-2) and TRBJ1-5, with unresolved D. The CDR3 sequence: CASSQVMGNQPQHF. The CDR3 region has the DNA TGTGCCAGCAGCCAAGTGATGGGTAACCAGCCCCAGCATTTT.